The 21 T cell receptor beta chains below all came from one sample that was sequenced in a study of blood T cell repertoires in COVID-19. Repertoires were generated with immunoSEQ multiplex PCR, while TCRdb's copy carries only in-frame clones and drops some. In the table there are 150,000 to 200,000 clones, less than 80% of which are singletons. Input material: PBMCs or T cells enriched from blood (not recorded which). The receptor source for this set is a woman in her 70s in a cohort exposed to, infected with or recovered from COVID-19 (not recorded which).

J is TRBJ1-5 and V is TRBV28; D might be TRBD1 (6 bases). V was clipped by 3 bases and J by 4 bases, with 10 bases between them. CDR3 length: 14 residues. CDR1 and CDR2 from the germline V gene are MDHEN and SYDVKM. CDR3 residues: CASSLTGRNQPQHF. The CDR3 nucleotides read TGTGCCAGCAGTTTGACAGGACGGAATCAGCCCCAGCATTTT.

This chain's CDR3 is CASSRGQTSHQPQHF. In DNA, the CDR3 is TGTGCCAGCAGCCGGGGACAGACTTCTCATCAGCCCCAGCATTTT. The chain uses TRBV5-8 and TRBJ1-5, with 7 positions matching TRBD1. Germline CDR1 reads SGHTS; CDR2 reads YDEGEE. The CDR3 loop spans 15 amino acids. V shed 4 bases and J 5 bases; nucleotides not matched to a gene: 9.

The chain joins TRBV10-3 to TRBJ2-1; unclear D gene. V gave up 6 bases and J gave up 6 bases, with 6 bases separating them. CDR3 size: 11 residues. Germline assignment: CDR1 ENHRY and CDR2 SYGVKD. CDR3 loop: CAISVFNEQFF. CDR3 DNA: TGTGCCATCAGCGTATTCAATGAGCAGTTCTTC.

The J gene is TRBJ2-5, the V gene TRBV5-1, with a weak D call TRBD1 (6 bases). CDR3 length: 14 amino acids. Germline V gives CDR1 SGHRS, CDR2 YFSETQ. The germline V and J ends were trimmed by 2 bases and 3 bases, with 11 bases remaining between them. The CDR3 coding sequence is TGCGCCAGCAGCTTACAGGGCCCCGAAGAGACCCAGTACTTC. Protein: CASSLQGPEETQYF.

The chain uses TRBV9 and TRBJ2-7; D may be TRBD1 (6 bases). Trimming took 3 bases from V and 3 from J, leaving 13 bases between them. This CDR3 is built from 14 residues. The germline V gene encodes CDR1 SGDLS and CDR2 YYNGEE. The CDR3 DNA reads TGTGCCAGCAGCGAGGAACCACAGGGCTACGAGCAGTACTTC. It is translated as CASSEEPQGYEQYF. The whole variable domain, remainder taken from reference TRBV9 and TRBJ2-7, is DSGVTQTPKHLITATGQRVTLRCSPRSGDLSVYWYQQSLDQGLQFLIQYYNGEERAKGNILERFSAQQFPDLHSELNLSSLELGDSALYFCASSEEPQGYEQYFGPGTRLTVT.

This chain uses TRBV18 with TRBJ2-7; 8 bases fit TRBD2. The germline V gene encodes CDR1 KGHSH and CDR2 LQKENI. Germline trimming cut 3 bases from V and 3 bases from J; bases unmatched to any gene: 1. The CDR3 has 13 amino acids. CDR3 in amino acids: CASSPTSGYEQYF. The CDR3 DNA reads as TGTGCCAGCTCACCTACTAGCGGCTACGAGCAGTACTTC.

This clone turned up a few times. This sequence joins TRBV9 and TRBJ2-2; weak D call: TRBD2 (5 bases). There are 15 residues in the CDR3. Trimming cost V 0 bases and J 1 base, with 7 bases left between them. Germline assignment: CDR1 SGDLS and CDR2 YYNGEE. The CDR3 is CASSVVGENTGELFF. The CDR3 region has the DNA TGTGCCAGCAGCGTAGTCGGGGAGAACACCGGGGAGCTGTTTTTT.

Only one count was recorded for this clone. The CDR3 sequence: CASSFGPLADNEQFF. For the CDR3, the DNA is TGCGCCAGCAGCTTCGGCCCACTAGCGGACAATGAGCAGTTCTTC. V usage is TRBV5-1 and J usage is TRBJ2-1; TRBD2 matches at 8 bases. CDR1 SGHRS and CDR2 YFSETQ come from the germline V gene. The CDR3 runs to 15 residues. V lost 2 bases to trimming and J lost 5 bases; unmatched junction nucleotides: 6.

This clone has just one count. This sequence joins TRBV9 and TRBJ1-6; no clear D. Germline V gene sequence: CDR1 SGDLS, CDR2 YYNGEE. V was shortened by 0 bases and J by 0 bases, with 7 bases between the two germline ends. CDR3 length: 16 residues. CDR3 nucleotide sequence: TGTGCCAGCAGCGTAGATGGGAGCTCCTATAATTCACCCCTCCACTTT. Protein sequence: CASSVDGSSYNSPLHF.

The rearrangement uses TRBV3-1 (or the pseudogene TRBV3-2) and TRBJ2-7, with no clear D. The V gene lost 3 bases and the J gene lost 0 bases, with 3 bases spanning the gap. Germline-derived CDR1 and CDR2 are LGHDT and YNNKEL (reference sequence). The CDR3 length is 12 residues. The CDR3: CASSHVSYEQYF. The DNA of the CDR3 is TGTGCCAGCAGCCACGTCTCCTACGAGCAGTACTTC.

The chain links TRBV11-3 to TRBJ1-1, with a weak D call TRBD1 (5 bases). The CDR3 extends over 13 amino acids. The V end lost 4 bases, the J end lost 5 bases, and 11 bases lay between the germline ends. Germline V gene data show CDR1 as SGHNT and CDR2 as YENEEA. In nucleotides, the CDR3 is TGTGCCAGCAGCTCCAAGGAGGGGACTGAAGCTTTCTTT. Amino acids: CASSSKEGTEAFF.

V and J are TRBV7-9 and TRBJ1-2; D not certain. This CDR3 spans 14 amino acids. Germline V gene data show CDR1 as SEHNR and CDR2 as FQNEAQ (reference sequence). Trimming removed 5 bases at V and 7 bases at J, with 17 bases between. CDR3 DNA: TGTGCCAGCAGCATAGAGTCCTCTGCGGGTGGCTACACCTTC. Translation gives CASSIESSAGGYTF. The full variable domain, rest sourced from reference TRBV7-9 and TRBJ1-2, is DTGVSQNPRHKITKRGQNVTFRCDPISEHNRLYWYRQTLGQGPEFLTYFQNEAQLEKSRLLSDRFSAERPKGSFSTLEIQRTEQGDSAMYLCASSIESSAGGYTFGSGTRLTVV.

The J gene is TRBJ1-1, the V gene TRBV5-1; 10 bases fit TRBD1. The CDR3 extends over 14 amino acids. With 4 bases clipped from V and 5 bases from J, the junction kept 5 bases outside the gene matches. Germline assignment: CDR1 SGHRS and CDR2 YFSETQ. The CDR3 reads CASSTGQGWTEAFF. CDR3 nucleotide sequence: TGCGCCAGCAGCACGGGACAGGGGTGGACTGAAGCTTTCTTT. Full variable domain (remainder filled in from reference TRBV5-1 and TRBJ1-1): KAGVTQTPRYLIKTRGQQVTLSCSPISGHRSVSWYQQTPGQGLQFLFEYFSETQRNKGNFPGRFSGRQFSNSRSEMNVSTLELGDSALYLCASSTGQGWTEAFFGQGTRLTVV.

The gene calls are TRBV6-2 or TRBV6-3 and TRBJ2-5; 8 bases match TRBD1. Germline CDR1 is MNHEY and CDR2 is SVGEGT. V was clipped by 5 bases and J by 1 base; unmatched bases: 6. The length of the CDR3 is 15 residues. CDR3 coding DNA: TGTGCCAGCAGTAACCCAACAGGGGGCCAAGAGACCCAGTACTTC. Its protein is CASSNPTGGQETQYF.

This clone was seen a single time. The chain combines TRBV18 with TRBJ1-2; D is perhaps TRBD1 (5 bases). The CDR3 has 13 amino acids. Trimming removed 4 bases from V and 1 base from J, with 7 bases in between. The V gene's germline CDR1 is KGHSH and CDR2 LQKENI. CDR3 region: CASSHDSNYGYTF. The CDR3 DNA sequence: TGTGCCAGCTCACATGACAGTAACTATGGCTACACCTTC.

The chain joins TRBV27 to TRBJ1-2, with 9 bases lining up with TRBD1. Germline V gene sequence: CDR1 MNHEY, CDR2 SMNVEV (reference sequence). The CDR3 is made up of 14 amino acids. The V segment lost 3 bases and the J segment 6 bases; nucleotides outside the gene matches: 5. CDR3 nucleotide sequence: TGTGCCAGCAGTTTTGTAGGACAGGGGCATGGCTACACCTTC. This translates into CASSFVGQGHGYTF.

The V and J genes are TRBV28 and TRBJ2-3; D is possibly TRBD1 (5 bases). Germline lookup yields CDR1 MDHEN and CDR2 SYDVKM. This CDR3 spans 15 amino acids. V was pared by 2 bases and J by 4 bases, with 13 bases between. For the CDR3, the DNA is TGTGCCAGCAGTTTACAGGGTCACACGGCAGATACGCAGTATTTT. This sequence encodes CASSLQGHTADTQYF. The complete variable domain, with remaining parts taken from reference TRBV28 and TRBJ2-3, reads DVKVTQSSRYLVKRTGEKVFLECVQDMDHENMFWYRQDPGLGLRLIYFSYDVKMKEKGDIPEGYSVSREKKERFSLILESASTNQTSMYLCASSLQGHTADTQYFGPGTRLTVL.

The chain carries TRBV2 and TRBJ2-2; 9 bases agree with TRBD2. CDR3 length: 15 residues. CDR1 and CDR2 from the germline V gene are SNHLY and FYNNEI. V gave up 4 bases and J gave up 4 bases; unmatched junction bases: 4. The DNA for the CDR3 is TGTGCCAGCAGTGGTAGCGGGGGAGTCACCGGGGAGCTGTTTTTT. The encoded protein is CASSGSGGVTGELFF.

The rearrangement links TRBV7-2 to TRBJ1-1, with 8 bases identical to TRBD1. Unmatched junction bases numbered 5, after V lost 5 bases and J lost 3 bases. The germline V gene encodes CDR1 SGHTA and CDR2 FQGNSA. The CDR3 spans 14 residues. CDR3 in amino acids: CASSVQGGDTEAFF. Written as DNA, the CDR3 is TGTGCCAGCAGCGTACAGGGGGGAGACACTGAAGCTTTCTTT.

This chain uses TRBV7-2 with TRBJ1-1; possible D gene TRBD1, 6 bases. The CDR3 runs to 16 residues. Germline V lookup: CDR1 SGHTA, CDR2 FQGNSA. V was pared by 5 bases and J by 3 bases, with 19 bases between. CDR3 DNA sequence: TGTGCCAGCAGCCAGCGGGGGGGCAGAGCCTACACTGAAGCTTTCTTT. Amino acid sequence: CASSQRGGRAYTEAFF.

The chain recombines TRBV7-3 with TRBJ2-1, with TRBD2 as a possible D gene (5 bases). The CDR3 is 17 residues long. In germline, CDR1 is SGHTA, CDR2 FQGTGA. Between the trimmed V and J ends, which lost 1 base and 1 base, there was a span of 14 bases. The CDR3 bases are TGTGCCAGCAGCTTAATAGCAGCGACGGGGTCCTACAATGAGCAGTTCTTC. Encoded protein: CASSLIAATGSYNEQFF.